Listed below are T cell receptor beta chains from one sample, sequenced in a study of immune heterogeneity within non-small cell lung tumors. TCRdb independently ran MiXCR on the multiplex PCR reads; one entry per CDR3 protein. The data show about 5,700 distinct CDR3 sequences, around a fifth seen once. The specimen sequenced was lung tumor tissue. The receptors here all came from a woman aged 60-75 years with non-small cell lung cancer. Both conserved end residues are part of each CDR3. Each record gives: J gene, V gene, CDR3 protein.

J gene: TRBJ2-7
V gene: TRBV20-1
CDR3 protein: CSATRGGWNEQYF

J gene: TRBJ2-2
V gene: TRBV19
CDR3 protein: CATTFQKNTGELFF

J gene: TRBJ1-4
V gene: TRBV3-1
CDR3 protein: CASSQGGIAGGGEKLFF

J gene: TRBJ2-2
V gene: TRBV12-3/TRBV12-4
CDR3 protein: CASSPRGLTGELFF

J gene: TRBJ1-1
V gene: TRBV5-1
CDR3 protein: CASSLGSGHDTEAFF

J gene: TRBJ2-7
V gene: TRBV20-1
CDR3 protein: CSARDPSTVAYEQYF

J gene: TRBJ2-7
V gene: TRBV18
CDR3 protein: CASSPSPDSSYEQYF

J gene: TRBJ1-1
V gene: TRBV5-1
CDR3 protein: CASRTKRGEDTEAFF

J gene: TRBJ2-1
V gene: TRBV6-1
CDR3 protein: CASSFGHGYNEQFF

J gene: TRBJ1-6
V gene: TRBV12-3/TRBV12-4
CDR3 protein: CASSFRGSPLHF

J gene: TRBJ1-4
V gene: TRBV19
CDR3 protein: CASSIDRGTATNEKLFF

J gene: TRBJ2-1
V gene: TRBV4-2
CDR3 protein: CASSQDLVAGDNEQFF

J gene: TRBJ2-1
V gene: TRBV28
CDR3 protein: CASSLLGTGVNEQFF

J gene: TRBJ1-6
V gene: TRBV4-2
CDR3 protein: CAISQAREPNSPLHF

J gene: TRBJ1-1
V gene: TRBV28
CDR3 protein: CASSSGTQEAFF

J gene: TRBJ2-4
V gene: TRBV9
CDR3 protein: CASSVAGAGGNIQYF

J gene: TRBJ1-5
V gene: TRBV7-9
CDR3 protein: CASSSGGRGNQPQHF

J gene: TRBJ2-1
V gene: TRBV4-1
CDR3 protein: CASSQSGPQLFF

J gene: TRBJ2-1
V gene: TRBV20-1
CDR3 protein: CSARDISLALNEQFF

J gene: TRBJ2-1
V gene: TRBV7-9
CDR3 protein: CASSSWTGYNEQFF

J gene: TRBJ2-3
V gene: TRBV6-2/TRBV6-3
CDR3 protein: CASSYGTVGADTQYF

J gene: TRBJ1-5
V gene: TRBV7-2
CDR3 protein: CASSSSGTGGNQPQHF

J gene: TRBJ2-7
V gene: TRBV7-9
CDR3 protein: CASSLIGGPGGEQYF

J gene: TRBJ1-4
V gene: TRBV6-1
CDR3 protein: CASSRLGSQLEKLFF

J gene: TRBJ2-2
V gene: TRBV2
CDR3 protein: CASSEVRGTGELFF

J gene: TRBJ1-5
V gene: TRBV10-2
CDR3 protein: CASSESDGGLQPQHF

J gene: TRBJ1-5
V gene: TRBV28
CDR3 protein: CASSKGVGNQPQHF

J gene: TRBJ1-2
V gene: TRBV6-2/TRBV6-3
CDR3 protein: CASSYSGYVYTF

J gene: TRBJ1-3
V gene: TRBV12-3/TRBV12-4
CDR3 protein: CASWDVELLTIYF

J gene: TRBJ2-7
V gene: TRBV7-9
CDR3 protein: CASSPGTFYEQYF

J gene: TRBJ2-3
V gene: TRBV27
CDR3 protein: CASSLRIPGLAGSTDTQYF

J gene: TRBJ2-6
V gene: TRBV12-3/TRBV12-4
CDR3 protein: CASRGGWAITGANVLTF

J gene: TRBJ2-5
V gene: TRBV19
CDR3 protein: CASSMGQEPTQYF

J gene: TRBJ2-3
V gene: TRBV10-1
CDR3 protein: CASSESGIGTDTQYF